This T cell receptor beta chain was found in a study of cytomegalovirus exposure and HLA in healthy donors. Study results and caveats: In a later analysis, common viral pathogens appeared linked to several of the most significant clusters.

On this clone itself: Its antigen remains unidentified. The junction does not match germline at one end; this may be a read error.

Germline CDR1 reads GTSNPN; CDR2 reads SVGIG (reference sequence). CDR3 length equals 13 residues. The PCR ran on 60 Vbeta and 13 Jbeta primers. This table comes from immunoSEQ multiplex PCR, and its TCRdb copy is limited to in-frame clones, with some not included. The table records over 100,000 clones, roughly 70% of them present only once. This rearrangement joins TRBV30 to TRBJ1-5; unclear D gene. Sequenced material: PBMCs. The TCR was taken from a woman in her 30s in good health and CMV-seronegative. The DNA for the CDR3 is TGTGCCTGGAGTGCACATAGCGATCAGCCCCAGCATTTT. Its translation is CAWSAHSDQPQHF.